Shown below are 27 T cell receptor beta chains from a single sample sequenced in a study of identical twins. Using its own MiXCR run on the 5' RACE reads, TCRdb lists one record per CDR3 protein. The profile shows 520,000 or so distinct CDR3 sequences, 22% of them singletons. This sample also appeared in a second study, on T cells expressing NK-cell markers.

The sample taken for sequencing was CD4+ T cells sorted from blood. These receptors were obtained from a woman younger than 30 in good health.

This clonotype appeared a few times. The chain recombines TRBV18 with TRBJ2-1; D remains ambiguous. CDR1 KGHSH and CDR2 LQKENI come from the germline V gene. V lost 0 bases and J lost 5, with 14 bases in between. The CDR3 loop spans 16 amino acids. CDR3 sequence reads: CASSPPSTGWNNEQFF. The CDR3, as DNA: TGTGCCAGCTCACCACCTTCTACCGGATGGAACAATGAGCAGTTCTTC.

Of note for this clonotype: Being one base from a much bigger clone, this may be a read error. The CDR3 bases are TGTGCCAGCAGCTTTGGTTATGGGAACACCCGGGAGCTGTTTTTT. It is translated as CASSFGYGNTRELFF. The chain combines TRBV5-6 with TRBJ2-2; D gene unclear. Per germline, CDR1 SGHDT and CDR2 YYEEEE. CDR3 length equals 15 residues.

This clonotype was found a few times. The chain couples TRBV6-2 or TRBV6-3 to TRBJ1-2; no firm D call. Germline V lookup: CDR1 MNHEY, CDR2 SVGEGT. The CDR3 spans 13 residues. Trimming took off 7 bases at V and 5 bases at J, with 14 bases between the two ends. CDR3 DNA sequence: TGTGCCAGCATAAAAAGAGGCGGATATGGCTACACCTTC. This encodes CASIKRGGYGYTF.

Only a few counts were recorded for this clonotype. The chain joins TRBV20-1 to TRBJ2-1; TRBD2 might be the D (6 bases). The germline V gene has CDR1 DFQATT and CDR2 SNEGSKA (reference sequence). This CDR3 is built from 13 residues. V was clipped by 6 bases and J by 0 bases, with 9 bases between them. As DNA, the CDR3 is TGCAGTGCCCGGGACTTCTCCTACAATGAGCAGTTCTTC. Amino acids: CSARDFSYNEQFF.

This clonotype showed up just a few times. This rearrangement joins TRBV5-4 to TRBJ2-3; TRBD1 matches at 9 bases. The CDR3 has 15 amino acids. The junction had 8 bases not matched to a gene; V was cut back by 5 bases and J by 4 bases. Germline values: CDR1 SGHNT, CDR2 YYREEE (reference sequence). The CDR3 protein is CASRSRDRASDTQYF. The CDR3 DNA follows: TGTGCCAGCAGAAGTCGGGACAGGGCATCAGATACGCAGTATTTT.

The chain is built from TRBV10-3 and TRBJ2-5; 10 nucleotides match TRBD2. V was clipped by 3 bases and J by 2 bases; unmatched bases: 21. The CDR3 contains 21 residues. Germline lookup yields CDR1 ENHRY and CDR2 SYGVKD. CDR3 sequence: CAISDTKPFLAGDMEQETQYF. The CDR3 DNA reads as TGTGCCATCAGTGATACAAAGCCGTTTCTAGCGGGGGATATGGAGCAAGAGACCCAGTACTTC.

This clonotype was seen a few times. The chain combines TRBV20-1 with TRBJ2-1; no clear D gene. This CDR3 contains 12 residues. The germline CDR1 and CDR2 sequences are DFQATT and SNEGSKA (reference sequence). The ends were cut back, 2 bases at V and 6 bases at J, with 8 bases in the middle. The CDR3 region is CSARTPGNEQFF. CDR3 DNA sequence: TGCAGTGCTAGAACCCCCGGCAATGAGCAGTTCTTC.

V and J are TRBV24-1 and TRBJ2-5, with 7 bases identical to TRBD2. Germline CDR1 KGHDR, CDR2 SFDVKD. The CDR3 covers 13 residues. Trimming took 3 bases from V and 4 from J; bases not matched to a gene: 1. The CDR3 loop is CATSDGGGETQYF. In DNA, the CDR3 is TGTGCCACCAGTGATGGGGGGGGAGAGACCCAGTACTTC.

This clonotype was picked up a small number of times. The chain uses TRBV7-3 and TRBJ2-6; D unclear. V lost 1 base, J lost 0 bases, and 7 bases lay in between. Germline loops: CDR1 SGHTA, CDR2 FQGTGA. There are 16 residues in the CDR3. CDR3 amino acids: CASSLMAFSGANVLTF. CDR3 DNA: TGTGCCAGCAGCTTAATGGCCTTCTCTGGGGCCAACGTCCTGACTTTC. Together with reference TRBV7-3 and TRBJ2-6, the CDR3 gives the full variable domain: GAGVSQTPSNKVTEKGKYVELRCDPISGHTALYWYRQSLGQGPEFLIYFQGTGAADDSGLPNDRFFAVRPEGSVSTLKIQRTERGDSAVYLCASSLMAFSGANVLTFGAGSRLTVL.

Ten or more counts support this clonotype. This chain joins TRBV29-1 and TRBJ2-3; 9 bases line up with TRBD1. Germline CDR1 reads SQVTM; CDR2 reads ANQGSEA. With V trimmed by 4 bases and J by 3 bases, 2 bases remained unmatched. The CDR3 runs to 13 residues. This CDR3 reads CSVGQGVTDTQYF. CDR3 coding DNA: TGCAGCGTTGGACAGGGGGTAACAGATACGCAGTATTTT.

The rearrangement links TRBV29-1 to TRBJ1-5; D may be TRBD1 (5 bases). The CDR3 is made up of 13 amino acids. Per germline, CDR1 SQVTM and CDR2 ANQGSEA. V lost 6 bases, J lost 4 bases, and 13 bases lay in between. The CDR3 sequence: CSVALGGNQPQHF. The CDR3 DNA reads TGCAGCGTCGCGTTGGGGGGGAATCAGCCCCAGCATTTT.

The chain carries TRBV5-1 and TRBJ2-3, with 9 bases aligning to TRBD2. Germline assignment: CDR1 SGHRS and CDR2 YFSETQ. The CDR3 is made up of 16 amino acids. V lost 2 bases to trimming and J lost 6 bases; unmatched junction nucleotides: 10. The CDR3 is CASSFGSGSDGDTQYF. In DNA, the CDR3 is TGCGCCAGCAGCTTTGGTAGCGGGAGTGATGGGGATACGCAGTATTTT.

The table lists this clonotype with a few counts. The chain has TRBV6-1 and TRBJ2-5, with D unclear. V gave up 6 bases and J gave up 1 base, with 12 bases separating them. CDR3 length: 14 residues. Per germline, CDR1 MNHNS and CDR2 SASEGT. CDR3 sequence (DNA): TGTGCCAGCAGACCCTTCTGGGTCCAAGAGACCCAGTACTTC. This codes for CASRPFWVQETQYF.

This clonotype was detected only a few times. This rearrangement joins TRBV29-1 to TRBJ2-1; the D is unclear. CDR3 size: 11 residues. Germline V gene sequence: CDR1 SQVTM, CDR2 ANQGSEA. Trimming shortened V by 7 bases and J by 10 bases, and 14 bases separated the two germline ends. For the CDR3, the DNA is TGCAGCGCAAAACAGAGAGAGGAGCAGTTCTTC. Residues: CSAKQREEQFF.

This clonotype has only a few counts. The chain uses TRBV20-1 and TRBJ2-1; TRBD2 is a possible D gene (5 bases). The CDR3 runs to 15 residues. V lost 6 bases to trimming and J lost 6 bases, with 21 bases between them. Germline V gene lookup returns CDR1 DFQATT and CDR2 SNEGSKA (reference sequence). The CDR3 loop reads CSAESPGSTRNEQFF. The CDR3 DNA reads as TGCAGTGCAGAAAGTCCGGGAAGTACTCGCAATGAGCAGTTCTTC.

This clonotype has a handful of counts. The gene calls are TRBV11-2 and TRBJ2-5, with 10 bases matching TRBD2. This CDR3 comprises 14 residues. V shed 5 bases and J 4 bases; nucleotides not matched to a gene: 4. Germline V gene sequence: CDR1 SGHAT, CDR2 FQNNGV. CDR3 DNA sequence: TGTGCCAGCAGCACGGTAGCGGGAGGAGAGACCCAGTACTTC. Amino acid sequence: CASSTVAGGETQYF.

This clonotype was seen only a few times. The V gene is TRBV11-3, the J gene TRBJ2-3; no definite D call. The germline gives CDR1 SGHNT, CDR2 YENEEA. V was pared by 5 bases and J by 6 bases, with 15 bases between. This CDR3 comprises 14 residues. CDR3 in DNA: TGTGCCAGCAGCCCCACGCGGCAGGACGATACGCAGTATTTT. Residues: CASSPTRQDDTQYF.

This clonotype was detected only a few times. This chain links TRBV6-2 or TRBV6-3 with TRBJ2-7, with D perhaps TRBD2 (6 bases). Germline CDR1 MNHEY, CDR2 SVGEGT. V was pared by 8 bases and J by 1 base, with 24 bases between. This CDR3 region has 17 residues. CDR3 DNA: TGTGCCAGCCGGCGAATTGGATTAGGGACTGGATCCTACGAGCAGTACTTC. This translates into CASRRIGLGTGSYEQYF.

This clonotype was detected only a few times. V gene TRBV12-3 or TRBV12-4 combines with J gene TRBJ1-2; 8 bases are a match to TRBD1. This CDR3 has 13 amino acids. The trim removed 8 bases at V and 5 bases at J, leaving 7 bases unmatched. The CDR3 protein is CASGRQGNYGYTF. For the CDR3, the DNA is TGTGCCAGCGGTAGACAGGGGAATTATGGCTACACCTTC.

The chain joins TRBV4-2 to TRBJ2-7; D possibly corresponds to TRBD2 (6 bases). Trimming left V 1 base short and J 2 bases short, with 12 bases between. CDR1 is LGHNA, CDR2 YNFKEQ, per germline. The CDR3 is made up of 15 amino acids. The chain's CDR3 is CASSQAGAGTYEQYF. The CDR3 DNA follows: TGTGCCAGCAGCCAAGCTGGGGCGGGGACCTACGAGCAGTACTTC.

There are a few counts of this clonotype. The V gene is TRBV9, the J gene TRBJ2-5; D may be TRBD2 (6 bases). V was pared by 2 bases and J by 7 bases, with 18 bases between. Per the germline V gene, CDR1 is SGDLS and CDR2 is YYNGEE. The CDR3 contains 15 residues. The CDR3 sequence: CASSVGLSDTGTQYF. CDR3 coding DNA: TGTGCCAGCAGCGTCGGACTATCCGATACAGGGACCCAGTACTTC.

This clonotype was counted between two and nine times. The chain joins TRBV5-1 to TRBJ2-2; 12 bases map to TRBD2. The junction had 2 bases not matched to a gene; V was cut back by 4 bases and J by 1 base. CDR3 size: 16 residues. Germline V gene lookup returns CDR1 SGHRS and CDR2 YFSETQ. The CDR3 loop reads CASSVGLAGNTGELFF. In DNA, the CDR3 is TGCGCCAGCAGCGTGGGACTAGCGGGGAACACCGGGGAGCTGTTTTTT.

This clonotype was detected only a few times. This sequence joins TRBV6-5 and TRBJ1-2; D is unresolved. CDR1 MNHEY and CDR2 SVGAGI come from the germline V gene. The CDR3 runs 12 residues. Trimming left V 2 bases short and J 4 bases short, with 5 bases between. The chain's CDR3 is CASSYVGYGYTF. The CDR3 DNA follows: TGTGCCAGCAGTTACGTGGGCTATGGCTACACCTTC.

This clonotype was recorded a few times. The chain combines TRBV20-1 with TRBJ2-1; tentative D call: TRBD2 (6 bases). Germline loops: CDR1 DFQATT, CDR2 SNEGSKA (reference sequence). The germline V and J ends were trimmed by 7 bases and 4 bases, with 14 bases remaining between them. This CDR3 spans 13 amino acids. The CDR3 region is CSGVGGGYNEQFF. The CDR3 DNA reads as TGCAGTGGCGTGGGTGGGGGGTACAATGAGCAGTTCTTC.

The chain joins TRBV2 to TRBJ2-3; no clear D. Germline CDR1 reads SNHLY; CDR2 reads FYNNEI. The length of the CDR3 is 13 residues. The germline V and J ends were trimmed by 6 bases and 0 bases, with 7 bases remaining between them. Here the CDR3 reads CASRRLSTDTQYF. Written as DNA, the CDR3 is TGTGCCAGCAGACGACTCAGCACAGATACGCAGTATTTT.

This chain links TRBV14 with TRBJ1-2, with unresolved D. CDR1 SGHDN and CDR2 FVKESK come from the germline V gene. The CDR3 has 13 amino acids. Trimming took off 1 base at V and 2 bases at J, with 5 bases between the two ends. This CDR3 is CASSQGRNYGYTF. The DNA for the CDR3 is TGTGCCAGCAGCCAAGGGAGAAACTATGGCTACACCTTC. Looking up the rest from reference TRBV14 and TRBJ1-2 gives the full variable domain: EAGVTQFPSHSVIEKGQTVTLRCDPISGHDNLYWYRRVMGKEIKFLLHFVKESKQDESGMPNNRFLAERTGGTYSTLKVQPAELEDSGVYFCASSQGRNYGYTFGSGTRLTVV.

This chain joins TRBV12-5 and TRBJ2-3; 13 positions agree with TRBD2. Germline V gene lookup returns CDR1 LGHNT and CDR2 FRNRAP. This CDR3 has 17 residues. The DNA for the CDR3 is TGTGCCACCAGCCACGGACTAGCGGGAGTTAGCACAGATACGCAGTATTTT. Amino acids: CATSHGLAGVSTDTQYF.